This T cell receptor (beta chain) is from a study of OX40 agonist ivuxolimab in advanced cancers. Study at large: The dose-escalation cohort had hepatocellular carcinoma, melanoma, renal cell or head and neck cancer. Study-level points and caveats: CD8+ T cells were the subset that, on average, had more expanded clones than CD4+.

Trimming removed 6 bases from V and 3 bases from J; junction bases left unmatched: 8. Germline values: CDR1 LNHDA, CDR2 SQIVND (reference sequence). The CDR3 is 17 amino acids. Autoimmune disease history or systemic immunosuppression disqualified patients. The study sampled blood at baseline, cycle 4 day 1, and cycle 7 day 1. Method: immunoSEQ multiplex PCR; TCRdb's copy keeps in-frame clones and lacks some. The sample yields fewer than 20,000 clones, roughly 84% seen once. As for this clone: Antigen unknown.

The starting material was CD4+ or CD8+ T cells sorted from blood, obtained in a trial of the OX40 agonist ivuxolimab. The chain is built from TRBV19 and TRBJ2-6, with 10 positions matching TRBD2. The receptor was isolated from an adult with an advanced solid tumor such as melanoma, head and neck, liver or kidney cancer. CDR3 in amino acids: CASRRLAGDGGANVLTF. In DNA form, the CDR3 reads TGTGCCAGTAGACGTCTAGCGGGAGACGGTGGGGCCAACGTCCTGACTTTC.